These 25 T cell receptor beta chains originate from one sample sequenced in a study of T cells after yellow fever vaccination. MiXCR, run by TCRdb on the 5' RACE reads, gives a single entry per CDR3 protein. The sample lists approximately 170,000 distinct CDR3 sequences, roughly 11% occurring once. This material consisted of CD8+ T cells sorted from PBMCs, taken 15 days after the yellow fever booster vaccination. These receptors were obtained from a man between 18 and 29 years old who received the YFV17D yellow fever vaccine.

This clonotype has at least ten counts. The chain has TRBV4-3 and TRBJ2-1; maybe TRBD2 (6 bases). CDR1 and CDR2 from the germline V gene are LGHNA and YSLEER. V dropped 0 bases and J dropped 7 bases, with 10 bases sitting between them. This CDR3 comprises 14 residues. DNA of the CDR3: TGCGCCAGCAGCCAAGAGACGGCGGGGAATGAGCAGTTCTTC. It is translated as CASSQETAGNEQFF.

V and J are TRBV7-9 and TRBJ1-1; 7 bases line up with TRBD1. CDR1 SEHNR and CDR2 FQNEAQ come from the germline V gene (reference sequence). Trimming took 4 bases from V and 11 from J; bases not matched to a gene: 10. This CDR3 comprises 13 residues. CDR3 in DNA: TGTGCCAGCAGCTCACCGGGACAGCGAGAGGCTTTCTTT. Translating it yields CASSSPGQREAFF.

This clonotype was counted only a few times. The gene calls are TRBV7-8 and TRBJ1-1; TRBD1 matches 9 bases. This CDR3 contains 15 residues. Trimming removed 6 bases from V and 5 bases from J; junction bases left unmatched: 10. CDR1 and CDR2 (germline): SGHVS, FQNEAQ. Here the CDR3 reads CASRLTQGAGTEAFF. DNA of the CDR3: TGTGCCAGCAGACTCACACAGGGGGCAGGTACTGAAGCTTTCTTT.

This clonotype appeared a few times. V gene TRBV6-2 or TRBV6-3 combines with J gene TRBJ2-7; 9 positions match TRBD1. The germline gives CDR1 MNHEY, CDR2 SVGEGT. This CDR3 comprises 15 residues. Trimming at V came to 4 bases and at J to 3 bases, leaving 7 bases not matched to a gene. The CDR3, as DNA: TGTGCCAGCAGTTCAGACAGGGGGACGGTCTACGAGCAGTACTTC. Amino acid sequence: CASSSDRGTVYEQYF.

The chain uses TRBV6-6 and TRBJ1-2; D is unclear. Per germline, CDR1 MNHNY and CDR2 SVGAGI (reference sequence). This CDR3 contains 13 residues. V was trimmed by 4 bases and J by 0 bases, leaving 6 bases between them. The CDR3 protein is CASSLVTNYGYTF. CDR3 bases: TGTGCCAGCAGTTTAGTTACTAACTATGGCTACACCTTC.

This clonotype was detected many times. The V call is TRBV30, the J call TRBJ2-7; D might be TRBD1 or TRBD2, each matching 5 bases. CDR1 GTSNPN and CDR2 SVGIG come from the germline V gene (reference sequence). V was pared by 7 bases and J by 2 bases, with 15 bases between. This CDR3 is 13 amino acids long. The CDR3 spells CASEGLGAYEQYF. CDR3 DNA sequence: TGTGCCTCAGAAGGCCTGGGGGCCTACGAGCAGTACTTC.

This clonotype was seen more than once but under ten times. The chain couples TRBV4-1 to TRBJ2-7, with TRBD1 matching over 11 bases. Unmatched junction bases numbered 6, after V lost 5 bases and J lost 3 bases. This CDR3 region has 15 residues. Germline V gene data show CDR1 as MGHRA and CDR2 as YSYEKL. The CDR3 sequence: CASSEGTGGLYEQYF. The CDR3 nucleotides are TGCGCCAGCAGCGAAGGGACAGGGGGGCTCTACGAGCAGTACTTC.

The rearrangement uses TRBV12-5 and TRBJ2-2, with D perhaps matching TRBD1 (6 bases). The CDR3 is 15 residues long. Trimming took 0 bases from V and 7 from J, leaving 12 bases between them. Germline V gene data show CDR1 as LGHNT and CDR2 as FRNRAP. CDR3 nucleotide sequence: TGTGCTAGTGGTTTGGTACTTGGGGGCTACGGGGAGCTGTTTTTT. This encodes CASGLVLGGYGELFF.

Written as DNA, the CDR3 is TGTGCCAGTAGTAGGGAGGGTGGCTACACCTTC. Residues: CASSREGGYTF. The chain uses TRBV5-4 and TRBJ1-2, with D unclear. CDR1 SGHNT and CDR2 YYREEE come from the germline V gene (reference sequence). The CDR3 has 11 residues. Trimming cost V 8 bases and J 7 bases, with 12 bases left between them.

This clonotype was found a few times. The V call is TRBV12-3 or TRBV12-4, the J call TRBJ2-3, with a tentative D call TRBD1 (6 bases). The CDR3 runs to 16 residues. Trimming pared 3 bases from V and 0 bases from J, leaving 13 bases between. The CDR3 loop reads CASSFVSGVSTDTQYF. As DNA, the CDR3 is TGTGCCAGCAGTTTTGTTTCAGGGGTGAGCACAGATACGCAGTATTTT.

V and J are TRBV29-1 and TRBJ2-1; possibly TRBD1 for D (5 bases). Trimming took off 7 bases at V and 8 bases at J, with 12 bases between the two ends. The germline V gene encodes CDR1 SQVTM and CDR2 ANQGSEA. The CDR3 consists of 11 residues. The CDR3 coding sequence is TGCAGCGGACAGACGGGCGATGAGCAGTTCTTC. It yields the protein CSGQTGDEQFF.

This clonotype was counted a few times. This chain joins TRBV6-2 or TRBV6-3 and TRBJ2-3; TRBD2 aligns across 9 bases. Germline CDR1 MNHEY, CDR2 SVGEGT. Trimming took 3 bases from V and 4 from J; bases not matched to a gene: 11. This CDR3 has 17 amino acids. CDR3 sequence (DNA): TGTGCCAGCAGTTATCGCCCCGGTCTAGCGGGACCAGATACGCAGTATTTT. It yields the protein CASSYRPGLAGPDTQYF.

This clonotype was observed a handful of times. The chain links TRBV6-2 or TRBV6-3 to TRBJ2-7; 9 bases map to TRBD1. Trimming removed 7 bases from V and 1 base from J; junction bases left unmatched: 8. There are 15 residues in the CDR3. Germline V lookup: CDR1 MNHEY, CDR2 SVGEGT. CDR3 coding DNA: TGTGCCAGCACCCCGCCACAGGGGGCATCCTACGAGCAGTACTTC. It is translated as CASTPPQGASYEQYF.

The genes are TRBV21-1 and TRBJ2-5; the DNA was not used to check the table's D call, TRBD1. TRBV21-1 is recorded as a pseudogene. This CDR3 comprises 15 residues. CDR3: CASTLHQRQTETQYF. CDR3 bases: TGTGCCAGCACTCTCCACCAGCGACAGACCGAGACCCAGTACTTC.

Only a few counts were recorded for this clonotype. The chain is built from TRBV6-2 or TRBV6-3 and TRBJ2-7, with D unresolved. Trimming left V 4 bases short and J 5 bases short, with 6 bases between. This CDR3 comprises 11 residues. Germline values: CDR1 MNHEY, CDR2 SVGEGT. For the CDR3, the DNA is TGTGCCAGCAGTTTCGCTCACGAGCAGTACGTC. It translates to CASSFAHEQYV.

This chain connects TRBV4-1 to TRBJ2-7; D not certain. CDR3 length: 16 residues. V was trimmed by 0 bases and J by 1 base, leaving 13 bases between them. The germline V gene has CDR1 MGHRA and CDR2 YSYEKL. Written as DNA, the CDR3 is TGCGCCAGCAGCCAAGATTTTAAGGCAGGATCCTACGAGCAGTACTTC. It yields the protein CASSQDFKAGSYEQYF.

The CDR3 loop reads CASSYAATGELFF. CDR3 DNA: TGTGCCAGCAGTTACGCGGCCACCGGGGAGCTGTTTTTT. The chain recombines TRBV6-6 with TRBJ2-2; the D is unclear. V lost 2 bases and J lost 4, with 5 bases in between. Germline values: CDR1 MNHNY, CDR2 SVGAGI (reference sequence). The CDR3 contains 13 residues.

V and J are TRBV6-6 and TRBJ1-1; tentatively, D is TRBD1 (6 bases). V lost 5 bases, J lost 0 bases, and 13 bases lay in between. The CDR3 sequence is 15 residues long. Germline CDR1 MNHNY, CDR2 SVGAGI (reference sequence). The CDR3 protein is CASSPMTGLNTEAFF. The DNA for the CDR3 is TGTGCCAGCAGTCCGATGACAGGCCTGAACACTGAAGCTTTCTTT.

This clonotype was found a few times. V is TRBV4-1 and J is TRBJ1-1; the D gene is possibly TRBD1 (5 bases). The V and J ends lost 7 bases and 2 bases respectively, with 14 bases between them. The V gene's germline CDR1 is MGHRA and CDR2 YSYEKL. CDR3 length equals 14 residues. CDR3 DNA: TGCGCCAGCAAAATGACAGAAGTCAACACTGAAGCTTTCTTT. Amino acid sequence: CASKMTEVNTEAFF.

This clonotype was picked up a small number of times. The chain combines TRBV27 with TRBJ1-2, with 8 bases identical to TRBD1. Trimming removed 7 bases from V and 2 bases from J; junction bases left unmatched: 6. Germline CDR1 MNHEY, CDR2 SMNVEV (reference sequence). CDR3 size: 14 residues. The CDR3 DNA sequence: TGTGCCAGCAAGCCGGGACAGGCCAACTATGGCTACACCTTC. Translation gives CASKPGQANYGYTF.

This clonotype was seen a handful of times. V gene TRBV6-5 combines with J gene TRBJ2-1; D is uncertain. Germline loops: CDR1 MNHEY, CDR2 SVGAGI. The CDR3 runs 15 residues. Trimming cost V 6 bases and J 4 bases, with 16 bases left between them. This CDR3 reads CASRQTAHWYNEQFF. Written as DNA, the CDR3 is TGTGCCAGCAGACAAACGGCACATTGGTACAATGAGCAGTTCTTC.

The genes are TRBV7-9 and TRBJ1-6; D is undetermined. Germline values: CDR1 SEHNR, CDR2 FQNEAQ (reference sequence). Deletions cut 6 bases from V and 6 bases from J, with 12 bases between. The CDR3 length is 14 residues. The CDR3 DNA reads as TGTGCCAGCAGTTCCTGGAATACTAATTCACCCCTCCACTTT. This encodes CASSSWNTNSPLHF.

V usage is TRBV12-3 or TRBV12-4 and J usage is TRBJ1-3, with D possibly matching TRBD1 (5 bases). CDR3 length: 16 residues. V was clipped by 5 bases and J by 0 bases, with 14 bases between them. Here the CDR3 DNA reads TGTGCCAGCAGTCTAGGGGCGCCGAGCTCTGGAAACACCATATATTTT. It encodes CASSLGAPSSGNTIYF.

This clonotype has a count of ten or more. This chain links TRBV4-2 with TRBJ2-5, with D unclear. Germline V gives CDR1 LGHNA, CDR2 YNFKEQ. The CDR3 covers 12 residues. V was shortened by 0 bases and J by 5 bases, with 4 bases between the two germline ends. Here the CDR3 DNA reads TGTGCCAGCAGCCAAGACATGGAGACCCAGTACTTC. Protein product: CASSQDMETQYF.

This clonotype was found a few times. The chain uses TRBV7-3 and TRBJ1-6; D gene ambiguous. The CDR3 length is 13 residues. V dropped 1 base and J dropped 6 bases, with 4 bases sitting between them. Germline V CDR1 and CDR2: SGHTA, FQGTGA. The CDR3, as DNA: TGTGCCAGCAGCTTAAGTGGTAATTCACCCCTCCACTTT. Amino acid sequence: CASSLSGNSPLHF. Full variable domain (outside the CDR3, taken from reference TRBV7-3 and TRBJ1-6): GAGVSQTPSNKVTEKGKYVELRCDPISGHTALYWYRQSLGQGPEFLIYFQGTGAADDSGLPNDRFFAVRPEGSVSTLKIQRTERGDSAVYLCASSLSGNSPLHFGNGTRLTVT.